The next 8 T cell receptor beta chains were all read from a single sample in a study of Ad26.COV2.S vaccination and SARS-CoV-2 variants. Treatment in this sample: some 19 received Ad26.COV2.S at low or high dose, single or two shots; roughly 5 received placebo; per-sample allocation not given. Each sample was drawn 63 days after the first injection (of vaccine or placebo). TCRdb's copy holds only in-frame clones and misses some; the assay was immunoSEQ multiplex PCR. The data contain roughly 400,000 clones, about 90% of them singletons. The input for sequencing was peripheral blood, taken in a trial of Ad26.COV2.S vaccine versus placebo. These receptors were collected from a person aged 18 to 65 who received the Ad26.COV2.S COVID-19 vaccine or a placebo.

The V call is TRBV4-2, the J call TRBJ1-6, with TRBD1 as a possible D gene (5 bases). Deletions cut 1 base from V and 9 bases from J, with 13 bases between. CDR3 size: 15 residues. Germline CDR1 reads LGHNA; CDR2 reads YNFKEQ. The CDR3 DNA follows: TGTGCCAGCAGCCAAGGACGAGACAGAACTTCACCCCTCCACTTT. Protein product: CASSQGRDRTSPLHF.

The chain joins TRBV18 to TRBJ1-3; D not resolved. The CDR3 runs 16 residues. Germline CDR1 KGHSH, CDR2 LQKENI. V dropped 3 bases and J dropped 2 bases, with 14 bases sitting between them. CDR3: CASSPTSHITGNTIYF. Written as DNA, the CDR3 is TGTGCCAGCTCACCGACTTCACATATAACTGGAAACACCATATATTTT.

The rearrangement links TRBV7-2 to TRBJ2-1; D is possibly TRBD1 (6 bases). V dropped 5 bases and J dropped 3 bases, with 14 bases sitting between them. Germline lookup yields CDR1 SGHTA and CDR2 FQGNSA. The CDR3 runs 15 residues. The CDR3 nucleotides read TGTGCCAGCAGCGCGACGACAGGAAACTACAATGAGCAGTTCTTC. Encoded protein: CASSATTGNYNEQFF.

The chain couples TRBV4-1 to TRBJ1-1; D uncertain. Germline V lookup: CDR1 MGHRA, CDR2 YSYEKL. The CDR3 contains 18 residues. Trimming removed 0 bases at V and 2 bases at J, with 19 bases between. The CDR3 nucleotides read TGCGCCAGCAGCCAAGATCTTGGCAGGAGGAGGCCAAACACTGAAGCTTTCTTT. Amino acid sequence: CASSQDLGRRRPNTEAFF.

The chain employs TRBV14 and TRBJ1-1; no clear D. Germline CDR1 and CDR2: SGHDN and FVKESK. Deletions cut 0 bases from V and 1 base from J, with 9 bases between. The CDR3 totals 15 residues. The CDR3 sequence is CASSQDKKGNTEAFF. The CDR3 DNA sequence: TGTGCCAGCAGCCAAGATAAGAAGGGGAACACTGAAGCTTTCTTT.

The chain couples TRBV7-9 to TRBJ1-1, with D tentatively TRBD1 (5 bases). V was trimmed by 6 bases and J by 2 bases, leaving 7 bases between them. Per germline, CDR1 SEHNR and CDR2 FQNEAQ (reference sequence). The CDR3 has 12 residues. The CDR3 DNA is TGTGCCAGCAGGGACATAAACACTGAAGCTTTCTTT. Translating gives CASRDINTEAFF.

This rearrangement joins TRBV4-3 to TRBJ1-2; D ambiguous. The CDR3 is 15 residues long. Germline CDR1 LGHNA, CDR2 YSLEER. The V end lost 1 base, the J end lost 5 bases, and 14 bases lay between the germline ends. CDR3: CASSQAAEPAYGYTF. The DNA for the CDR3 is TGCGCCAGCAGCCAAGCGGCAGAGCCCGCGTATGGCTACACCTTC.

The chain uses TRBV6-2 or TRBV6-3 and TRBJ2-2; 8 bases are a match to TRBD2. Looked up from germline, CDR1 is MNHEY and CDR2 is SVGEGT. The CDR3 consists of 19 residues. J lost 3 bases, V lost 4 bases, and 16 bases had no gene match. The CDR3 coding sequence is TGTGCCAGCAGTTGGATCCCTCAGGGTGGGACTAGATACACCGGGGAGCTGTTTTTT. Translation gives CASSWIPQGGTRYTGELFF.